The 24 T cell receptor beta chains in this list originate from one sample, sequenced in a study of blood T cell repertoires in COVID-19. The method was immunoSEQ multiplex PCR; TCRdb's version includes in-frame clones alone and lacks a portion of them. This table holds roughly 70,000 clones, more than 70% found once. Sequenced material: peripheral blood. The receptors originated from a man between 65 and 79 years old with COVID-19, enrolled during active disease.

The chain carries TRBV28 and TRBJ1-2; the match to TRBD1 covers 7 bases. The length of the CDR3 is 13 residues. V shed 6 bases, J shed 4 bases, and the junction held 5 bases outside the gene matches. Germline values: CDR1 MDHEN, CDR2 SYDVKM. CDR3 nucleotide sequence: TGTGCCAGCAGACCTGGGACAGCCTATGGCTACACCTTC. It yields the protein CASRPGTAYGYTF.

This clone occurred a few times. The chain uses TRBV15 and TRBJ1-2; 7 bases fit TRBD1. Germline CDR1 is LNHNV and CDR2 is YYDKDF (reference sequence). The CDR3 runs to 15 residues. V lost 1 base to trimming and J lost 8 bases; unmatched junction nucleotides: 10. CDR3 DNA: TGTGCCACCAGCAGAGGACAGGGAAGGTTAATCGGCTACACCTTC. It translates to CATSRGQGRLIGYTF.

This clone has a handful of counts. The V gene is TRBV16, the J gene TRBJ1-4; a weak D match, TRBD1 (5 bases). Per the germline V gene, CDR1 is KGHSY and CDR2 is FQNENV. Between the trimmed V and J ends, which lost 4 bases and 7 bases, there was a span of 16 bases. This CDR3 region has 15 residues. The CDR3 DNA is TGTGCCAGCAGCCGGGCGGGGACGAGGCCTGAAAAACTGTTTTTT. Translated: CASSRAGTRPEKLFF.

The V call is TRBV29-1, the J call TRBJ2-7, with D hard to call. Germline V lookup: CDR1 SQVTM, CDR2 ANQGSEA. Trimming cost V 6 bases and J 0 bases, with 18 bases left between them. CDR3 length: 15 amino acids. The CDR3 nucleotides are TGCAGCGTGAAAAACCCAAGCGAGAGCTCCTACGAGCAGTACTTC. Protein sequence: CSVKNPSESSYEQYF.

V usage is TRBV14 and J usage is TRBJ1-2, with D perhaps matching TRBD1 (5 bases). V was shortened by 1 base and J by 9 bases, with 15 bases between the two germline ends. Germline V lookup: CDR1 SGHDN, CDR2 FVKESK. The CDR3 runs 14 residues. In DNA, the CDR3 is TGTGCCAGCAGCCAAGCCGCGGGGCAGGGAAGCTACACCTTC. Translating it yields CASSQAAGQGSYTF.

Written as DNA, the CDR3 is TGTGCCAGTAGTCCAGGACTAGCGGGAGATAAGCACTACAATGAGCAGTTCTTC. Translating gives CASSPGLAGDKHYNEQFF. J is TRBJ2-1 and V is TRBV19; 13 bases map to TRBD2. Trimming took 5 bases from V and 3 from J; bases not matched to a gene: 10. The germline V gene has CDR1 LNHDA and CDR2 SQIVND (reference sequence). This CDR3 has 18 residues. Based on the CDR3 plus reference TRBV19 and TRBJ2-1, the full variable domain is DGGITQSPKYLFRKEGQNVTLSCEQNLNHDAMYWYRQDPGQGLRLIYYSQIVNDFQKGDIAEGYSVSREKKESFPLTVTSAQKNPTAFYLCASSPGLAGDKHYNEQFFGPGTRLTVL.

The gene calls are TRBV4-1 and TRBJ1-6; TRBD1 aligns across 9 bases. The CDR3 sequence is 17 residues long. Germline V CDR1 and CDR2: MGHRA, YSYEKL. V lost 1 base and J lost 3; bases outside the gene matches: 4. The CDR3 protein is CASSQATGGIYNSPLHF. In DNA, the CDR3 is TGCGCCAGCAGCCAAGCAACAGGGGGCATCTATAATTCACCCCTCCACTTT.

The chain employs TRBV12-5 and TRBJ1-2, with unresolved D. The V gene's germline CDR1 is LGHNT and CDR2 FRNRAP. Trimming took 1 base from V and 4 from J, leaving 13 bases between them. The CDR3 covers 15 residues. The CDR3 region has the DNA TGTGCTAGTGGTTTGGCCACGAAGCAATGCTATGGCTACACCTTC. Its translation is CASGLATKQCYGYTF. Full variable domain (rest looked up from reference TRBV12-5 and TRBJ1-2): DARVTQTPRHKVTEMGQEVTMRCQPILGHNTVFWYRQTMMQGLELLAYFRNRAPLDDSGMPKDRFSAEMPDATLATLKIQPSEPRDSAVYFCASGLATKQCYGYTFGSGTRLTVV.

This clone was counted between two and nine times. The chain carries TRBV21-1 and TRBJ1-5. TRBV21-1 is flagged as a pseudogene. The CDR3 is made up of 12 amino acids. The CDR3 sequence is CASSAEVQPQHF. The CDR3 region has the DNA TGTGCCAGCAGCGCAGAGGTTCAGCCCCAGCATTTT.

This sequence joins TRBV18 and TRBJ1-1; TRBD1 matches 9 bases. The CDR3 has 14 amino acids. The V gene's germline CDR1 is KGHSH and CDR2 LQKENI. Trimming removed 0 bases from V and 5 bases from J; junction bases left unmatched: 1. CDR3 in DNA: TGTGCCAGCTCACCACCGACAGGGGGAACTGAAGCTTTCTTT. It encodes CASSPPTGGTEAFF.

V usage is TRBV7-9 and J usage is TRBJ2-1; 14 bases fit TRBD2. V shed 4 bases and J 4 bases; nucleotides not matched to a gene: 12. The germline gives CDR1 SEHNR, CDR2 FQNEAQ (reference sequence). This CDR3 is 19 amino acids long. The CDR3 DNA sequence: TGTGCCAGCAGCTCGGGACTAGCGGGAGTAGGCCCAGGGTACAATGAGCAGTTCTTC. This gives the protein CASSSGLAGVGPGYNEQFF.

The rearrangement joins TRBV24-1 to TRBJ2-1, with 10 bases identical to TRBD2. Germline loops: CDR1 KGHDR, CDR2 SFDVKD. The CDR3 is 16 residues long. Losses at the gene ends were 3 bases for V and 9 bases for J; bases not matched to a gene: 10. The CDR3 nucleotides are TGTGCCACCAGTGATACTCGTAGCGGGGGGTGGGGTGAGCAGTTCTTC. Its translation: CATSDTRSGGWGEQFF.

The chain has TRBV12-3 or TRBV12-4 and TRBJ2-5; D remains ambiguous. This CDR3 has 13 amino acids. Trimming pared 3 bases from V and 2 bases from J, leaving 7 bases between. CDR3 sequence reads: CASSFDSQETQYF. The CDR3, as DNA: TGTGCCAGCAGTTTTGACTCGCAAGAGACCCAGTACTTC.

This chain joins TRBV27 and TRBJ2-1; 10 nucleotides match TRBD2. V shed 2 bases and J 0 bases; nucleotides not matched to a gene: 4. The CDR3 length is 17 residues. CDR1 is MNHEY and CDR2 is SMNVEV in the germline V gene (reference sequence). The CDR3 coding sequence is TGTGCCAGCAGTTTAGTGGGACTAGCGCACTCCTACAATGAGCAGTTCTTC. It encodes CASSLVGLAHSYNEQFF.

The chain employs TRBV5-4 and TRBJ2-3, with 9 bases fitting TRBD2. V dropped 3 bases and J dropped 4; count of bases not matched to a gene: 6. Germline CDR1 reads SGHNT; CDR2 reads YYREEE (reference sequence). The CDR3 covers 15 residues. The CDR3 DNA reads TGTGCCAGCAGCTGGAAGCGGGAGGACGCAGATACGCAGTATTTT. Amino acids: CASSWKREDADTQYF.

The rearrangement links TRBV13 to TRBJ2-2; D may be TRBD2 (6 bases). This CDR3 has 15 residues. V lost 4 bases to trimming and J lost 5 bases, with 14 bases between them. CDR1 is PRHDT, CDR2 FYEKMQ, per germline (reference sequence). CDR3 protein: CASSWGRGTTGELFF. Here the CDR3 DNA reads TGTGCCAGCAGCTGGGGACGTGGGACTACCGGGGAGCTGTTTTTT. Full variable domain (rest looked up from reference TRBV13 and TRBJ2-2): AAGVIQSPRHLIKEKRETATLKCYPIPRHDTVYWYQQGPGQDPQFLISFYEKMQSDKGSIPDRFSAQQFSDYHSELNMSSLELGDSALYFCASSWGRGTTGELFFGEGSRLTVL.

The chain links TRBV7-3 to TRBJ2-2; D is unresolved. The CDR3 is 15 amino acids. V lost 5 bases, J lost 0 bases, and 10 bases lay in between. Germline V gene lookup returns CDR1 SGHTA and CDR2 FQGTGA. CDR3 loop: CASSPSAANTGELFF. For the CDR3, the DNA is TGTGCCAGCAGCCCTTCGGCGGCGAACACCGGGGAGCTGTTTTTT.

The chain joins TRBV5-8 to TRBJ1-1; tentatively, D is TRBD1 (5 bases). V lost 5 bases, J lost 1 base, and 24 bases lay in between. Looked up from germline, CDR1 is SGHTS and CDR2 is YDEGEE. CDR3 length equals 18 residues. CDR3 loop: CASSSIEAKGHRNTEAFF. DNA for the CDR3: TGTGCCAGCAGTTCTATTGAGGCGAAAGGACACAGGAACACTGAAGCTTTCTTT.

The chain is built from TRBV10-3 and TRBJ2-1; TRBD2 matches at 12 bases. The germline gives CDR1 ENHRY, CDR2 SYGVKD. After removal of 5 bases from V and 7 bases from J, the junction contained 6 bases not matched to a gene. CDR3 length: 15 amino acids. CDR3 nucleotide sequence: TGTGCCATCAGTCCCGGGACTAGCGGGTCTAATGAGCAGTTCTTC. Its translation: CAISPGTSGSNEQFF.

The chain joins TRBV6-6 to TRBJ2-7; D is perhaps TRBD1 (7 bases). V was cut by 7 bases and J by 3 bases, with 16 bases left in between. This CDR3 has 14 residues. Germline V gene data show CDR1 as MNHNY and CDR2 as SVGAGI (reference sequence). CDR3 in DNA: TGTGCCAGCATGATCGGACAGGAGGGCTACGAGCAGTACTTC. This sequence encodes CASMIGQEGYEQYF.

The V and J genes are TRBV24-1 and TRBJ2-3; 9 bases agree with TRBD2. The trim removed 9 bases at V and 3 bases at J, leaving 6 bases unmatched. The CDR3 loop spans 14 amino acids. Germline V gives CDR1 KGHDR, CDR2 SFDVKD. CDR3: CATQREAVTDTQYF. CDR3 DNA sequence: TGTGCCACCCAGCGGGAGGCCGTGACAGATACGCAGTATTTT.

This clone was counted once. V and J are TRBV6-5 and TRBJ1-1, with a possible D match to TRBD1 (6 bases). Germline loops: CDR1 MNHEY, CDR2 SVGAGI. Trimming pared 7 bases from V and 4 bases from J, leaving 13 bases between. CDR3 length: 13 amino acids. In nucleotides, the CDR3 is TGTGCCAGCACGGGCAGGGGCTCCACTGAAGCTTTCTTT. It is translated as CASTGRGSTEAFF.

The chain uses TRBV9 and TRBJ2-7; TRBD1 aligns across 7 bases. From germline, CDR1 is SGDLS and CDR2 YYNGEE. V shed 0 bases, J shed 3 bases, and the junction held 9 bases outside the gene matches. The CDR3 is 16 amino acids. As DNA, the CDR3 is TGTGCCAGCAGCGTAGACTGGACAGGTGGAATCTACGAGCAGTACTTC. This encodes CASSVDWTGGIYEQYF.

The table lists this clone with a few counts. The chain carries TRBV19 and TRBJ2-2; 11 positions agree with TRBD2. The CDR3 sequence is 15 residues long. Germline lookup yields CDR1 LNHDA and CDR2 SQIVND (reference sequence). V lost 2 bases, J lost 6 bases, and 2 bases stayed unmatched. The chain's CDR3 is CASSIPLAGAGELFF. The CDR3 DNA reads TGTGCCAGTAGTATACCACTAGCGGGAGCCGGGGAGCTGTTTTTT.